This T cell receptor (beta chain) is drawn from a study of cytomegalovirus exposure and HLA in healthy donors. The wider study: An early data release held some 89 million unique TCRs from HLA-typed donors.

Regarding the study as a whole: Cytomegalovirus status was reportedly diagnosed by the classifier with high sensitivity and specificity. It was reported that TCR beta sequences correctly inferred the HLA-A and HLA-B alleles for most subjects.

13 Jbeta primers and 60 Vbeta primers were used for the PCR. Data came from immunoSEQ multiplex PCR; TCRdb stores just in-frame clones and leaves some out. The sample comprises around 80,000 clones, about 78% of which are singletons, and under 6% rests with the top ten. Germline CDR1 reads MNHEY; CDR2 reads SVGAGI. V lost 6 bases to trimming and J lost 2 bases, with 10 bases between them. The CDR3 sequence is 14 residues long. For this clone: Its antigen remains unknown.

The sequenced sample consisted of PBMCs. This receptor was taken from a man between 18 and 35 years old in good health and CMV-seropositive. The chain has TRBV6-5 and TRBJ2-2; a weak D match, TRBD2 (6 bases). CDR3 bases: TGTGCCAGCAGCTGGGACTCCAACACCGGGGAGCTGTTTTTT. This translates into CASSWDSNTGELFF.